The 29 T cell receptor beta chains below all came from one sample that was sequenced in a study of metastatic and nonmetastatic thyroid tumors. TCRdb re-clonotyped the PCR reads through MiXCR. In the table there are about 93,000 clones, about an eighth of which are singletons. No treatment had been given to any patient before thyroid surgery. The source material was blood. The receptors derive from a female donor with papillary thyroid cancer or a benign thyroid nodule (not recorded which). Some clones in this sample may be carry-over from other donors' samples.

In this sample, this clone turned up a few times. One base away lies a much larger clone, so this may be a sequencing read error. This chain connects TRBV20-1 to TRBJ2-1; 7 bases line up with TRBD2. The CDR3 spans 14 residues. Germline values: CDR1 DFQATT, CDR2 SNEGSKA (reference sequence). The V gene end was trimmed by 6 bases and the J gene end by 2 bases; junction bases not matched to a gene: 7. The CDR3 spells CSAVRGSPYNEQFF. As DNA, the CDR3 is TGCAGTGCCGTGCGGGGGAGCCCCTACAATGAGCAGTTCTTC.

The CDR3, as DNA: TGTGCCAGCAGCTTGTCAGATACGCAGTATTTT. Translated: CASSLSDTQYF. The V gene is TRBV5-8, the J gene TRBJ2-3; no clear D gene. The V end was cut by 1 base, the J end by 4 bases, with 1 base between. Germline CDR1 reads SGHTS; CDR2 reads YDEGEE. The CDR3 extends over 11 amino acids.

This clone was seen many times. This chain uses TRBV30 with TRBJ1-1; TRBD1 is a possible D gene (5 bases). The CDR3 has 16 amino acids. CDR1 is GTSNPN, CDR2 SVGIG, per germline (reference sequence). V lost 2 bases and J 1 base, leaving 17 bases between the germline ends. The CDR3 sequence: CAWSSWGDRKNTEAFF. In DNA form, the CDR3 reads TGTGCCTGGAGTAGTTGGGGCGACAGAAAGAACACTGAAGCTTTCTTT.

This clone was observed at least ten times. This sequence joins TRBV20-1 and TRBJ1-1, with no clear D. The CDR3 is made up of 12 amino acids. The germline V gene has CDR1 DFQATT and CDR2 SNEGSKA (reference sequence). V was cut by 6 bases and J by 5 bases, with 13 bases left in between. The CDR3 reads CSARGSGTEAFF. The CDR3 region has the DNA TGCAGTGCCCGTGGGTCTGGGACTGAAGCTTTCTTT.

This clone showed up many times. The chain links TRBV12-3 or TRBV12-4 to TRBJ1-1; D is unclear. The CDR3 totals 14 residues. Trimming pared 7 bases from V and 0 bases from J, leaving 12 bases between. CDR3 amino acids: CASNHRRLNTEAFF. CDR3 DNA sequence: TGTGCCAGCAACCATCGGCGTTTGAACACTGAAGCTTTCTTT.

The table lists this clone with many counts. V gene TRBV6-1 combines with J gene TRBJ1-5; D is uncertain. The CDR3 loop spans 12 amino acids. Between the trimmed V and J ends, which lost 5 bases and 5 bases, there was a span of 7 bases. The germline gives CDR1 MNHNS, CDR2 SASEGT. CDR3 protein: CASSRADQPQHF. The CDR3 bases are TGTGCCAGCAGTCGGGCGGATCAGCCCCAGCATTTT.

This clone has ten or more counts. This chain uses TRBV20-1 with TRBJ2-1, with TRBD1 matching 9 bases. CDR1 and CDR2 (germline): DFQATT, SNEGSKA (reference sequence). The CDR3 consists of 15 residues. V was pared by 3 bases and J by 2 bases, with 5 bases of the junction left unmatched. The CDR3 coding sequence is TGCAGTGCTAGTCTTGGACAGGGGCCCTACAATGAGCAGTTCTTC. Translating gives CSASLGQGPYNEQFF.

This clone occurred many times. The CDR3 DNA sequence: TGTGCCAGCAGTTTAGCGGGTCCAGATACGCAGTATTTT. It yields the protein CASSLAGPDTQYF. The chain joins TRBV28 to TRBJ2-3; D may be TRBD2 (5 bases). Germline V lookup: CDR1 MDHEN, CDR2 SYDVKM. V was clipped by 2 bases and J by 4 bases, with 7 bases between them. CDR3 length: 13 residues. The full variable domain, with the rest looked up from reference TRBV28 and TRBJ2-3, is DVKVTQSSRYLVKRTGEKVFLECVQDMDHENMFWYRQDPGLGLRLIYFSYDVKMKEKGDIPEGYSVSREKKERFSLILESASTNQTSMYLCASSLAGPDTQYFGPGTRLTVL.

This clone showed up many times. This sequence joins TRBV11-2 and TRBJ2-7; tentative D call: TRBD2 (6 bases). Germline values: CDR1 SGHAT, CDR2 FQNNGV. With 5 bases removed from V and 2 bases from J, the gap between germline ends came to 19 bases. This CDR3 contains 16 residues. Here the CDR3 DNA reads TGTGCCAGCAGCCATGCGGGGTACAGCCTTACCTACGAGCAGTACTTC. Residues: CASSHAGYSLTYEQYF.

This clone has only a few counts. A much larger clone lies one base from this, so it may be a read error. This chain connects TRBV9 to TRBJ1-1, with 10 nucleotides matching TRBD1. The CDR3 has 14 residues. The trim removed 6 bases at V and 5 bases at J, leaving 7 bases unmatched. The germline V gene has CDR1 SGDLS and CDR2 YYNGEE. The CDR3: CASNTDRGLTEAFF. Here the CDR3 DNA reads TGTGCCAGCAACACAGACAGGGGGCTTACTGAAGCTTTCTTT. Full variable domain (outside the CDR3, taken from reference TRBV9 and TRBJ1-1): DSGVTQTPKHLITATGQRVTLRCSPRSGDLSVYWYQQSLDQGLQFLIQYYNGEERAKGNILERFSAQQFPDLHSELNLSSLELGDSALYFCASNTDRGLTEAFFGQGTRLTVV.

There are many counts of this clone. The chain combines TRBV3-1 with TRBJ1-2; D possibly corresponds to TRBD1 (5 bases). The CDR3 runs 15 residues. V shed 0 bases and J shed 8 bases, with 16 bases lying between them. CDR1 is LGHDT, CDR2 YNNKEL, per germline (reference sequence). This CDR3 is CASSQDQKGVGGYTF. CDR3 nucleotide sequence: TGTGCCAGCAGCCAAGATCAAAAAGGGGTCGGGGGCTACACCTTC.

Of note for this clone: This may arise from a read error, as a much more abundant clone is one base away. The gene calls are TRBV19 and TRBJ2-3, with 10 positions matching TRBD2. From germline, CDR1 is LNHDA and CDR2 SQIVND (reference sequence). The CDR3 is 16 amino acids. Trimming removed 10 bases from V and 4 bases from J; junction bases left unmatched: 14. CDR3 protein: CAIKTLEAGGADTQYF. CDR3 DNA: TGTGCCATTAAGACGCTGGAAGCGGGAGGGGCAGATACGCAGTATTTT.

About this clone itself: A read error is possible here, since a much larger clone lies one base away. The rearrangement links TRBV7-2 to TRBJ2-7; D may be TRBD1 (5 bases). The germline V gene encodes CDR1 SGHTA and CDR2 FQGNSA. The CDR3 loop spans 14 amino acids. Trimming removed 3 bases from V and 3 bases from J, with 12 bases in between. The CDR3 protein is CASSFDSRYYEQYF. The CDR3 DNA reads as TGTGCCAGCAGCTTCGACAGTAGATACTACGAGCAGTACTTC.

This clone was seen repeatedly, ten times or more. The CDR3 DNA reads TGCAGTGCTAGAGATGTACAGTTGAACACTGAAGCTTTCTTT. It yields the protein CSARDVQLNTEAFF. The chain uses TRBV20-1 and TRBJ1-1; D is ambiguous. The CDR3 has 14 amino acids. The ends were cut back, 0 bases at V and 0 bases at J, with 8 bases in the middle. Germline CDR1 DFQATT, CDR2 SNEGSKA (reference sequence).

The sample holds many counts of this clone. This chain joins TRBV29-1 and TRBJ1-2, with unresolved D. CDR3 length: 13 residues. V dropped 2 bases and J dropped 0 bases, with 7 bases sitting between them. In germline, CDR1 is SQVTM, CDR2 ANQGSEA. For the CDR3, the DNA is TGCAGCGTTGAAAACGACACTAACTATGGCTACACCTTC. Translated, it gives CSVENDTNYGYTF.

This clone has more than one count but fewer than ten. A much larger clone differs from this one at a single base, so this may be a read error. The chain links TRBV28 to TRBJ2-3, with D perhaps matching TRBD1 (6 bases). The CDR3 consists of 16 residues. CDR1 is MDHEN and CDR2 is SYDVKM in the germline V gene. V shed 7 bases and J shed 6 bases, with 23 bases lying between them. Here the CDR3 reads CASTPRFGTRLDTQYF. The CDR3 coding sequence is TGTGCCAGCACCCCTAGGTTCGGGACACGGTTGGATACGCAGTATTTT. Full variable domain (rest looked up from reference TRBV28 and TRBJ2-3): DVKVTQSSRYLVKRTGEKVFLECVQDMDHENMFWYRQDPGLGLRLIYFSYDVKMKEKGDIPEGYSVSREKKERFSLILESASTNQTSMYLCASTPRFGTRLDTQYFGPGTRLTVL.

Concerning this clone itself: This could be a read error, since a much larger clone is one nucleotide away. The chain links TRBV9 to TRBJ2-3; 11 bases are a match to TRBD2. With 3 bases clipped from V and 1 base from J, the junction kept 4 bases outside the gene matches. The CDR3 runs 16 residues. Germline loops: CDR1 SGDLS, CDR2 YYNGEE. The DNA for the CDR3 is TGTGCCAGCAGCGGTATAGCGGGAGGGGGCACAGATACGCAGTATTTT. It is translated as CASSGIAGGGTDTQYF. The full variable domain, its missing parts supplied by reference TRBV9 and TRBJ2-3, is DSGVTQTPKHLITATGQRVTLRCSPRSGDLSVYWYQQSLDQGLQFLIQYYNGEERAKGNILERFSAQQFPDLHSELNLSSLELGDSALYFCASSGIAGGGTDTQYFGPGTRLTVL.

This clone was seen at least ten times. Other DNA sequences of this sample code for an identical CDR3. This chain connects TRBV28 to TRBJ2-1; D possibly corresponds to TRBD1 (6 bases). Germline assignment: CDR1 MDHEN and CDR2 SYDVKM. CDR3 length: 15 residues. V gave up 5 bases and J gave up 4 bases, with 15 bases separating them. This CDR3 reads CASSPKWTVYNEQFF. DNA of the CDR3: TGTGCCAGCAGTCCCAAATGGACAGTTTACAATGAGCAGTTCTTC.

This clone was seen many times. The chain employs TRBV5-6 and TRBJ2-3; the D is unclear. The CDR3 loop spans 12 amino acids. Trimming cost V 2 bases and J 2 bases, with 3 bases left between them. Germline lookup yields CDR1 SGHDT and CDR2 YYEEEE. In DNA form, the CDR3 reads TGTGCCAGCAGCTTTGACACAGATACGCAGTATTTT. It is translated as CASSFDTDTQYF. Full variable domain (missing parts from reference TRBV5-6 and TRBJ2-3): DAGVTQSPTHLIKTRGQQVTLRCSPKSGHDTVSWYQQALGQGPQFIFQYYEEEERQRGNFPDRFSGHQFPNYSSELNVNALLLGDSALYLCASSFDTDTQYFGPGTRLTVL.

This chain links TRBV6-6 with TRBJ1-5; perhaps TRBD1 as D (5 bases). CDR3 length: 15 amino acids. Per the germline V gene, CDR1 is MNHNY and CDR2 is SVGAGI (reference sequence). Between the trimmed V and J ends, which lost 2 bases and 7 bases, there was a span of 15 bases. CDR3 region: CASSYRVQGEQPQHF. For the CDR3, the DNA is TGTGCCAGCAGTTACAGAGTCCAGGGCGAACAGCCCCAGCATTTT.

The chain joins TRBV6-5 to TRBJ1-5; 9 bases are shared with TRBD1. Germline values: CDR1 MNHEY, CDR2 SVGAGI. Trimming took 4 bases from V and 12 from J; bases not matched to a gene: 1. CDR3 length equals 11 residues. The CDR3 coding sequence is TGTGCCAGCAGTTGGACAGGGGTCCAGCATTTT. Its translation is CASSWTGVQHF.

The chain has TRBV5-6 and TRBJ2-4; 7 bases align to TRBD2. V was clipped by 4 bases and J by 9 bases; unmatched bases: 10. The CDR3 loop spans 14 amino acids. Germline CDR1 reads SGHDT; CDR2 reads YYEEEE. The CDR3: CASSATGPGGIQYF. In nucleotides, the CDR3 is TGTGCCAGCAGCGCGACTGGCCCGGGGGGCATTCAGTACTTC.

CDR3 sequence: CASSLYRDRKETQYF. CDR3 nucleotide sequence: TGTGCCAGCAGCTTATACCGGGACCGTAAAGAGACCCAGTACTTC. The V gene is TRBV5-6, the J gene TRBJ2-5; either TRBD1 or TRBD2 may supply D (5 bases each). CDR3 length equals 15 residues. Germline V gene sequence: CDR1 SGHDT, CDR2 YYEEEE. V dropped 2 bases and J dropped 3 bases, with 14 bases sitting between them.

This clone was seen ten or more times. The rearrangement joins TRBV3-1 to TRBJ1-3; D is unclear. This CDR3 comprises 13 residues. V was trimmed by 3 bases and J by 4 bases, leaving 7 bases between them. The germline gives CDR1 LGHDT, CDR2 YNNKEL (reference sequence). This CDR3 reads CASSHSAGNTIYF. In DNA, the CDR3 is TGTGCCAGCAGCCATAGCGCGGGAAACACCATATATTTT.

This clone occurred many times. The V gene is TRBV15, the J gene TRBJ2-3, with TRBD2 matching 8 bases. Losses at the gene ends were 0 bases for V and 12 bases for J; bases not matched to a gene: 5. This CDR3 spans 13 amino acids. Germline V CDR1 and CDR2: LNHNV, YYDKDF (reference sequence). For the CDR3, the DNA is TGTGCCACCAGCAGAGAGTCGGGAGGGCTCCAGTATTTT. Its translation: CATSRESGGLQYF.

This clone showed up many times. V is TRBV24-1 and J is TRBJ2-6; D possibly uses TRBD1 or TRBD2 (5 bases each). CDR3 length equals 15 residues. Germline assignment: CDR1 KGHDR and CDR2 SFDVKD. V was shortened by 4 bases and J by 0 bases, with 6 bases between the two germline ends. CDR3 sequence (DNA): TGTGCCACCAGTGAGGGGGTCTCTGGGGCCAACGTCCTGACTTTC. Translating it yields CATSEGVSGANVLTF.

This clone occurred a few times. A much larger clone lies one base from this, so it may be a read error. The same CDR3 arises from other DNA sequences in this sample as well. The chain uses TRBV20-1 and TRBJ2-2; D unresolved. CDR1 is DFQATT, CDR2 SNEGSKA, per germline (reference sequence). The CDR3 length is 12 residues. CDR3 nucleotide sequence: TGCAGCGCCACCCCTCGGCCCGGGGAGCTGTTTTTT. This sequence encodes CSATPRPGELFF.

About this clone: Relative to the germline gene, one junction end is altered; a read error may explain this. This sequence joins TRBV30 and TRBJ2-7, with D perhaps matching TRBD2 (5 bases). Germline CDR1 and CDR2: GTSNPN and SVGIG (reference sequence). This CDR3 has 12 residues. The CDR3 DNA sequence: TGTGCCTGGACCGGTCGGGGTAGCGAGCAGTGTTTC. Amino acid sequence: CAWTGRGSEQCF.

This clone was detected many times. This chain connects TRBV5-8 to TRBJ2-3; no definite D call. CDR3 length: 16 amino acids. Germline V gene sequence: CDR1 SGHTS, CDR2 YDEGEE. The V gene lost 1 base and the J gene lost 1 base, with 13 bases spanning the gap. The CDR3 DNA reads TGTGCCAGCAGCTTGATAGTGGCACCTCGCACAGATACGCAGTATTTT. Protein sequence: CASSLIVAPRTDTQYF.